The rows below give T cell receptor beta chains drawn from one sample of a study of blood T cell repertoires in COVID-19. Data came from immunoSEQ multiplex PCR; TCRdb stores just in-frame clones and leaves some out. The sample lists about 130,000 clones, nearly 90% occurring once. The sequenced sample consisted of peripheral blood. Source of these receptors: an elderly woman with acute or convalescent COVID-19. Each CDR3 is given with its conserved first and last residue. D genes are given only for firm matches. Clone size, where shown, is once, few, many, or a class for clones that have expanded.

>TRBJ1-2|-|TRBV6-5|-
TGTGCCAGCAGGAGGACAGTCGCGAGACACTATGGCTACACCTTC
CASRRTVARHYGYTF
>TRBJ1-5|-|TRBV15|-
TGTGCCACCAGCAGAGGACAGTTGGGCAATCAGCCCCAGCATTTT
CATSRGQLGNQPQHF
>TRBJ2-7|few|TRBV6-2/TRBV6-3|-
TGTGCCAGCAGTTACGGGTGGTCTAGCTCCTACGAGCAGTACTTC
CASSYGWSSSYEQYF
>TRBJ1-2|-|TRBV4-2|TRBD1
TGTGCCAGCAGCCAAATACCCACCGGGACAGGGGCCTATGGCTACACCTTC
CASSQIPTGTGAYGYTF
>TRBJ1-5|-|TRBV6-2/TRBV6-3|TRBD1
TGTGCCAGCAGTTATGCAACAGGGGTCGGTCAGCCCCAGCATTTT
CASSYATGVGQPQHF
>TRBJ2-7|-|TRBV10-1|-
TGCGCCAGCAGTGAAACAGGTTCCCCGACGTACTTC
CASSETGSPTYF
>TRBJ2-7|-|TRBV7-2|-
TGTGCCAGCAGCTTAGTACAGTACGAGCAGTACTTC
CASSLVQYEQYF
>TRBJ1-5|-|TRBV28|TRBD1
TGTGCCAGCAGTAGTGGACAGGTTAGCAATCAGCCCCAGCATTTT
CASSSGQVSNQPQHF
>TRBJ2-2|-|TRBV7-2|-
TGTGCCAGCAGCTTAGCTAGGGGGTCTGCCGGGGAGCTGTTTTTT
CASSLARGSAGELFF
>TRBJ2-1|-|TRBV11-1|TRBD2
TGTGCCAGCAGGACTAGCGGTCTATCGGATGACAATGAGCAGTTCTTC
CASRTSGLSDDNEQFF
>TRBJ2-2|-|TRBV19|TRBD2
TGTGCCAGTAGTATCCCTAGCGGGAGATGGCGCACCGGGGAGCTGTTTTTT
CASSIPSGRWRTGELFF
>TRBJ2-5|-|TRBV5-1|-
TGCGCCAGCAGCTTCCAGGGCAGGGGGGAGGAGACCCAGTACTTC
CASSFQGRGEETQYF
>TRBJ2-7|-|TRBV19|TRBD2
TGTGCCAGTAGTTTACGCCGACTAGCGGGAGTTTATGAGCAGTACTTC
CASSLRRLAGVYEQYF
>TRBJ1-5|-|TRBV6-2/TRBV6-3|TRBD1
TGTGCCAGCAGTAACAGGGGGCTTGTCTATCAGCCCCAGCATTTT
CASSNRGLVYQPQHF
>TRBJ2-1|-|TRBV9|-
TGTGCCAGCAGTCGTGGTGGGGGCCGAAATGAGCAGTTCTTC
CASSRGGGRNEQFF
>TRBJ2-5|-|TRBV12-3/TRBV12-4|-
TGTGCCAGCAGTTTCCAGGCGGGAGAGACCCAGTACTTC
CASSFQAGETQYF
>TRBJ1-4|-|TRBV19|-
TGTGCCACTCGACAACTGGATGAAAAACTGTTTTTT
CATRQLDEKLFF
>TRBJ2-1|-|TRBV10-3|TRBD1
TGTGCCATGCAGGGGGCTTACAATGAGCAGTTCTTC
CAMQGAYNEQFF
>TRBJ1-1|-|TRBV19|TRBD1
TGTGCCAGTAGTTTAGCTTCCGGGACAGGGATTGAAGCTTTCTTT
CASSLASGTGIEAFF
>TRBJ1-1|-|TRBV7-9|-
TGTGCCAGCAGCCCCCGGGTGGGGAGTGAAGCTTTCTTT
CASSPRVGSEAFF
>TRBJ1-1|few|TRBV6-5|-
TGTGCCAGCAACCGGGGTAACACTGAAGCTTTCTTT
CASNRGNTEAFF
>TRBJ2-7|-|TRBV9|-
TGTGCCAGCAGCGTAGGGCTCCCGTCCTACGAGCAGTACTTC
CASSVGLPSYEQYF
>TRBJ2-7|-|TRBV25-1|-
TGTGCCAGCAGTGGCCGACAGGTAACCAGCTCCTACGAGCAGTACTTC
CASSGRQVTSSYEQYF
>TRBJ1-4|-|TRBV7-9|-
TGTGCCAGCAGCTTAGTGGCAGTTACTAATGAAAAACTGTTTTTT
CASSLVAVTNEKLFF
>TRBJ2-2|-|TRBV18|-
TGTGCCAGCTCTGTCAGTAACACCGGGGAGCTGTTTTTT
CASSVSNTGELFF
>TRBJ2-3|-|TRBV10-3|TRBD2
TGTGCCACCGCCGGTAGCGGGGGGACCTGGGGTACGCAGTATTTT
CATAGSGGTWGTQYF
>TRBJ1-5|-|TRBV30|-
TGTGCCTGGAGACGACCTGAACAGGGCGAGAGCAATCAGCCCCAGCATTTT
CAWRRPEQGESNQPQHF
>TRBJ1-4|-|TRBV5-1|TRBD1
TGCGCCAGCAGCCCGGGACAGGGGAATGAAAAACTGTTTTTT
CASSPGQGNEKLFF
>TRBJ1-4|-|TRBV29-1|-
TGCAGCGTTGACACAGGTGAAACTAATGAAAAACTGTTTTTT
CSVDTGETNEKLFF
>TRBJ2-7|-|TRBV6-5|TRBD1
TGTGCCAGCAGTTCTAGGGACAGGGTCTACGAGCAGTACTTC
CASSSRDRVYEQYF
>TRBJ1-2|-|TRBV15|-
TGTGCCACCAGCAATCAGGGCCTCCGACAGGACACCTTC
CATSNQGLRQDTF
>TRBJ1-6|-|TRBV6-5|-
TGTGCCAGCCGGTGGACTATTAATTCACCCCTCCACTTT
CASRWTINSPLHF